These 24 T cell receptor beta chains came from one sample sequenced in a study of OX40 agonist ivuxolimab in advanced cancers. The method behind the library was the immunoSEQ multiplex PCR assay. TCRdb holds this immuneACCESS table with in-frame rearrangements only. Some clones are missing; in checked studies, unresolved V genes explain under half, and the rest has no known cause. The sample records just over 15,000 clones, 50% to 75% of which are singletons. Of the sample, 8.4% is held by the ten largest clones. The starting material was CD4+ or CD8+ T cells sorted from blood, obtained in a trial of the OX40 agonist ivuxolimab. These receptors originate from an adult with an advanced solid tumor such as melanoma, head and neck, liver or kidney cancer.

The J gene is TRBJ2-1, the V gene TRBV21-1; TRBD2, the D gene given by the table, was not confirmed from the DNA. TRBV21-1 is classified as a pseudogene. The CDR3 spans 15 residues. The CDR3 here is CASLSGGISYNEQFF. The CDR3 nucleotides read TGTGCCAGCCTTTCGGGGGGCATCTCCTACAATGAGCAGTTCTTC.

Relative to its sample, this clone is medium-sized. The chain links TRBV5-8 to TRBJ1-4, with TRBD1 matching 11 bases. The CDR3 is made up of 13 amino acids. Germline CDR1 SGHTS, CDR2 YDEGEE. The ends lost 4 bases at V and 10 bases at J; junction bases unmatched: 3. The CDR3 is CASSPGTGGKLFF. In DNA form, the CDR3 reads TGTGCCAGCAGCCCGGGGACAGGGGGAAAACTGTTTTTT.

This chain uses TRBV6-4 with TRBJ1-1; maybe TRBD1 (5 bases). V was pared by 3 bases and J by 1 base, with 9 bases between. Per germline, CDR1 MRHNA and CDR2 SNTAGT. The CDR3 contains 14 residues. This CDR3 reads CASSEGTENTEAFF. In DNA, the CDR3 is TGTGCCAGCAGTGAAGGGACTGAGAACACTGAAGCTTTCTTT.

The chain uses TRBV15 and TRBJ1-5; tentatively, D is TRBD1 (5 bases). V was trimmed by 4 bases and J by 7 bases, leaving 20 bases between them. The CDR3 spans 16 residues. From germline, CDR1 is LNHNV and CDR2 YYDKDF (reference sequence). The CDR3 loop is CATSIGGTLGVQPQHF. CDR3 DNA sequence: TGTGCCACCAGCATCGGCGGGACCCTGGGTGTGCAGCCCCAGCATTTT.

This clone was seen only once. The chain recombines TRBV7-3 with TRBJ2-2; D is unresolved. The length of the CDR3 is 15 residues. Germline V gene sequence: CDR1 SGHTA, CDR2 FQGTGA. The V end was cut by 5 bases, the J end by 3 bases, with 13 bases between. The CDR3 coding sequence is TGTGCCAGCAGCCCCGCCGGTGGGGACACCGGGGAGCTGTTTTTT. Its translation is CASSPAGGDTGELFF.

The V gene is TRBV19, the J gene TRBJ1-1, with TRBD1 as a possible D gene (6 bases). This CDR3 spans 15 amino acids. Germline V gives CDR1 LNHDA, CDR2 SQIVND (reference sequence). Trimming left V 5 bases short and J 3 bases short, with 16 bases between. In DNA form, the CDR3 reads TGTGCCAGTAGTCCCAGGGGCAGGGTGGACACTGAAGCTTTCTTT. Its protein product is CASSPRGRVDTEAFF.

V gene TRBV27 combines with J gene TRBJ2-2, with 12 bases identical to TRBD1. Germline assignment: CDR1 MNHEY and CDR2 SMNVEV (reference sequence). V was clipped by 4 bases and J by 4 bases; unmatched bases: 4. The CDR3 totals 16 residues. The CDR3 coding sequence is TGTGCCAGCAGTTCGCCGGGACAGGGGGCCACCGGGGAGCTGTTTTTT. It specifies CASSSPGQGATGELFF.

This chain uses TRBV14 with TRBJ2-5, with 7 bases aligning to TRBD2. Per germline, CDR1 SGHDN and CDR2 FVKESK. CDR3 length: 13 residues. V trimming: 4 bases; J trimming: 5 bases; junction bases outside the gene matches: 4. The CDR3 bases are TGTGCCAGCAGCCCCGGACTAGTTGAGACCCAGTACTTC. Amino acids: CASSPGLVETQYF.

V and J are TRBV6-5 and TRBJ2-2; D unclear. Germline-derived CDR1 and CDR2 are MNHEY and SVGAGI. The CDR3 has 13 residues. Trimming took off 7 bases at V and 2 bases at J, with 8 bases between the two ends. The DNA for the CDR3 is TGTGCCAGCAAGTTAGGCAACACCGGGGAGCTGTTTTTT. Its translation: CASKLGNTGELFF.

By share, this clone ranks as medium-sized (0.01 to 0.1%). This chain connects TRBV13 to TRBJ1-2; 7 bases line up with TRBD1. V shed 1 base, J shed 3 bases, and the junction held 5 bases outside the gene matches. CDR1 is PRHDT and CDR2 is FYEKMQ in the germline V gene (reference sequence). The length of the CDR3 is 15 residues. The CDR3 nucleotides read TGTGCCAGCAGCTTAGCTGAGGGACAGTACTATGGCTACACCTTC. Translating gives CASSLAEGQYYGYTF.

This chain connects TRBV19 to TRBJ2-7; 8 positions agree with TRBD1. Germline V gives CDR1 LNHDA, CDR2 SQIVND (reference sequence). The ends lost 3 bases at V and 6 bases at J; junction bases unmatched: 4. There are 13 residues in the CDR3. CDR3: CASSIGQGLEQYF. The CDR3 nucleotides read TGTGCCAGTAGTATTGGACAGGGTCTCGAGCAGTACTTC.

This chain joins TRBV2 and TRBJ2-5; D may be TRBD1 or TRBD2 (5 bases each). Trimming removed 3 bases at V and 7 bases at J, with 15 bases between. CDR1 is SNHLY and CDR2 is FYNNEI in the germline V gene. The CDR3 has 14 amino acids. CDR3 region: CASSDGGRLGTQYF. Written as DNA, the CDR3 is TGTGCCAGCAGTGATGGGGGACGGCTTGGGACCCAGTACTTC.

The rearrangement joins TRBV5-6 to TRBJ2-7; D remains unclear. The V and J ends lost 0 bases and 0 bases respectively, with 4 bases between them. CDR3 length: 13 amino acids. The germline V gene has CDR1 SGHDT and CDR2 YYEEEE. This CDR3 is CASSLASSYEQYF. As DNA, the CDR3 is TGTGCCAGCAGCTTGGCTAGCTCCTACGAGCAGTACTTC.

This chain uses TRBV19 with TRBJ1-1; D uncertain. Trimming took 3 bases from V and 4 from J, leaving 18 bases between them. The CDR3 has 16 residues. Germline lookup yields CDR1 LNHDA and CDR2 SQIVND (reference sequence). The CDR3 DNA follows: TGTGCCAGTAGTATCGGGTGGGGTCGGGTAGGCACTGAAGCTTTCTTT. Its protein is CASSIGWGRVGTEAFF. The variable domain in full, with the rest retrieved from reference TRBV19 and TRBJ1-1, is DGGITQSPKYLFRKEGQNVTLSCEQNLNHDAMYWYRQDPGQGLRLIYYSQIVNDFQKGDIAEGYSVSREKKESFPLTVTSAQKNPTAFYLCASSIGWGRVGTEAFFGQGTRLTVV.

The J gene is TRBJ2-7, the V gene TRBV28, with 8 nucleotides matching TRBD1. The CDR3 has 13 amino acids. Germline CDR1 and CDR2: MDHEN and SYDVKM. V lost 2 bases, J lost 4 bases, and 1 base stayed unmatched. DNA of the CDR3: TGTGCCAGCAGTTTAGGACAGGGTTACGAGCAGTACTTC. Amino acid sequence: CASSLGQGYEQYF.

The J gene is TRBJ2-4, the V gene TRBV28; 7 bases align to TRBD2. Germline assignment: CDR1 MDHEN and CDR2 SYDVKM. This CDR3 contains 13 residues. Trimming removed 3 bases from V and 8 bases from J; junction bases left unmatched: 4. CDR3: CASSFSGRDIQYF. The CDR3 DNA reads TGTGCCAGCAGTTTCTCAGGGAGGGACATTCAGTACTTC.

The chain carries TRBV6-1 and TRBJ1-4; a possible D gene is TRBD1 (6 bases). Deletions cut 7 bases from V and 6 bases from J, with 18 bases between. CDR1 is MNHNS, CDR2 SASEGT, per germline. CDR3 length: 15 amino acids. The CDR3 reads CASTPRRGRDEKLFF. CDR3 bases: TGTGCCAGCACCCCAAGGAGGGGGAGAGATGAAAAACTGTTTTTT.

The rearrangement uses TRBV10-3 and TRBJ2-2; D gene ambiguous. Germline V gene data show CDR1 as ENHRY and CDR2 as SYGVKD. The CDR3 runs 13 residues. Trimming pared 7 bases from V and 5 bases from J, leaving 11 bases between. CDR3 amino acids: CAITSDLTGELFF. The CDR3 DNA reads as TGTGCCATCACATCAGATTTAACCGGGGAGCTGTTTTTT.

CDR3 sequence (DNA): TGTGCCAGCAGTTTACCCCTAGGGGAAGCATCAGGAGTCTCTGGGGCCAACGTCCTGACTTTC. This encodes CASSLPLGEASGVSGANVLTF. The V gene is TRBV28, the J gene TRBJ2-6, with D maybe TRBD1 (5 bases). The CDR3 has 21 residues. Per the germline V gene, CDR1 is MDHEN and CDR2 is SYDVKM. V was shortened by 2 bases and J by 0 bases, with 23 bases between the two germline ends.

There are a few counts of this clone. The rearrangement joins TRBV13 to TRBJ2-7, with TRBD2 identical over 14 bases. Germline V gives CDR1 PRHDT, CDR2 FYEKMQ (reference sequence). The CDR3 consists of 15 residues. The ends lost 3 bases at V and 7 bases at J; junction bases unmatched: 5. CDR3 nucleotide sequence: TGTGCCAGCAGCTTTGGACTAGCGGGGGGAGGGGAGCAGTACTTC. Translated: CASSFGLAGGGEQYF.

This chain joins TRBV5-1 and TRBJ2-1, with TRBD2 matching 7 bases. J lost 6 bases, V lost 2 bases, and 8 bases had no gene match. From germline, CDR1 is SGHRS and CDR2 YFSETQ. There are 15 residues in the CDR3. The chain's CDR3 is CASSFVGGDGNEQFF. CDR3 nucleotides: TGCGCCAGCAGCTTCGTGGGGGGGGACGGCAATGAGCAGTTCTTC.

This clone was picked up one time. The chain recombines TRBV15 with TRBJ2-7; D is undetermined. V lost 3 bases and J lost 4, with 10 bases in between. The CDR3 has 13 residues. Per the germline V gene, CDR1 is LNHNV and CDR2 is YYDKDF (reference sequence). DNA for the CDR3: TGTGCCACCAGCAGCTCTTCAAGTTACGAGCAGTACTTC. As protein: CATSSSSSYEQYF. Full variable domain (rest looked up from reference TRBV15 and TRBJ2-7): DAMVIQNPRYQVTQFGKPVTLSCSQTLNHNVMYWYQQKSSQAPKLLFHYYDKDFNNEADTPDNFQSRRPNTSFCFLDIRSPGLGDTAMYLCATSSSSSYEQYFGPGTRLTVT.

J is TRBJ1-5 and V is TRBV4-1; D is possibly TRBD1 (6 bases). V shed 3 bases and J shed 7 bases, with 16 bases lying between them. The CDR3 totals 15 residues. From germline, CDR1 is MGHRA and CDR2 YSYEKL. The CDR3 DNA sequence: TGCGCCAGCAGCCAGTGGCAGGGGTCCATACAGCCCCAGCATTTT. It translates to CASSQWQGSIQPQHF.

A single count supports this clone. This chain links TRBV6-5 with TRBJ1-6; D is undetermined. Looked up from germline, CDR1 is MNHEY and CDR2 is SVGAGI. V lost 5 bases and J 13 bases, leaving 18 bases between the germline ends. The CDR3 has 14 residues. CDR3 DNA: TGTGCCAGCAGTGAATTTTACGGGTCTGGGCCCCTCCACTTT. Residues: CASSEFYGSGPLHF.